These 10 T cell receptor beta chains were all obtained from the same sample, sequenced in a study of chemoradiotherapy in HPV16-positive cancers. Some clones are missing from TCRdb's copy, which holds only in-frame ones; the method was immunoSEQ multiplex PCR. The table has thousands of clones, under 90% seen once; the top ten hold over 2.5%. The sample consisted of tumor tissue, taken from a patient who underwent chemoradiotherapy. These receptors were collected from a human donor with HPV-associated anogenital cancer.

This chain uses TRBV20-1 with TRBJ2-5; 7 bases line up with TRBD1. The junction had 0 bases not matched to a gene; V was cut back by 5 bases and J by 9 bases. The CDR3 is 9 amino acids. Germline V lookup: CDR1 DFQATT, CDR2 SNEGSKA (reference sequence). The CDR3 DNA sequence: TGCAGTGCTGGACAGGCCCAGTACTTC. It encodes CSAGQAQYF.

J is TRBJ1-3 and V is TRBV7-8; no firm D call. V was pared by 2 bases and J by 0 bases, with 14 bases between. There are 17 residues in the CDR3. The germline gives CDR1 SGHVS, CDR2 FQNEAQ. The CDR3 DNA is TGTGCCAGCAGCTTACAACCGACTCCTTTCTCTGGAAACACCATATATTTT. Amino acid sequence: CASSLQPTPFSGNTIYF.

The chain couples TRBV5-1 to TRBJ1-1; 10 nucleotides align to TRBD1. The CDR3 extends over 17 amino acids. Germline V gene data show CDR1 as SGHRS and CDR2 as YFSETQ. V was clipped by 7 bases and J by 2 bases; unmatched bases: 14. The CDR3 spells CASVGGTGALRNTEAFF. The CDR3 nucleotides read TGCGCCAGCGTCGGCGGGACAGGGGCCCTAAGAAACACTGAAGCTTTCTTT. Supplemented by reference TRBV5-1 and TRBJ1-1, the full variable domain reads KAGVTQTPRYLIKTRGQQVTLSCSPISGHRSVSWYQQTPGQGLQFLFEYFSETQRNKGNFPGRFSGRQFSNSRSEMNVSTLELGDSALYLCASVGGTGALRNTEAFFGQGTRLTVV.

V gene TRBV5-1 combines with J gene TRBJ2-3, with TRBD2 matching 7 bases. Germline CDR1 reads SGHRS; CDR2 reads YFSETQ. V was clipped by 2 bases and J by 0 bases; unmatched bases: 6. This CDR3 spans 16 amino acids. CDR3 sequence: CASSFGTGGSTDTQYF. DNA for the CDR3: TGCGCCAGCAGCTTTGGGACGGGGGGAAGCACAGATACGCAGTATTTT.

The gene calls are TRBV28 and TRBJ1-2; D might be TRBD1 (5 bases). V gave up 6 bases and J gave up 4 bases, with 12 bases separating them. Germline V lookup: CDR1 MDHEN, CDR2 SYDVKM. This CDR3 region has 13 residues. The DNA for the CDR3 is TGTGCCAGCAGGCAAAGGGGTCTCTATGGCTACACCTTC. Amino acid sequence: CASRQRGLYGYTF.

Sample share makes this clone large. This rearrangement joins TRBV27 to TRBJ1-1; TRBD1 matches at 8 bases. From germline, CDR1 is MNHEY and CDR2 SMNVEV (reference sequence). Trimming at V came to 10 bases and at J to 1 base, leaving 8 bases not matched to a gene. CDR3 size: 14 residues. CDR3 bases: TGTGCCACTTCATCAGGGGGCTCGAACACTGAAGCTTTCTTT. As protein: CATSSGGSNTEAFF.

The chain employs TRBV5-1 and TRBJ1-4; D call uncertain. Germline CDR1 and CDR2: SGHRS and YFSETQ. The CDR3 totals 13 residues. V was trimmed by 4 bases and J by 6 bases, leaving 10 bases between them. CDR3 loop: CASSPEVDEKLFF. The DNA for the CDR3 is TGCGCCAGCAGCCCTGAAGTGGATGAAAAACTGTTTTTT.

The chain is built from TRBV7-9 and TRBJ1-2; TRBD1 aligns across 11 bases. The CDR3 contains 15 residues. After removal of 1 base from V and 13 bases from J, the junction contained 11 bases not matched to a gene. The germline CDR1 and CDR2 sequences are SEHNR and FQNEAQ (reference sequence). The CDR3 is CASSLEGQGGPAGTF. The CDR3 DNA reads TGTGCCAGCAGCTTAGAGGGACAGGGGGGCCCAGCCGGCACCTTC.

The CDR3 coding sequence is TGCGCCAGCAGCTATGGGAAAGGGAGCGGGAGGTTCACAGATACGCAGTATTTT. Translated, it gives CASSYGKGSGRFTDTQYF. The V and J genes are TRBV5-1 and TRBJ2-3; 9 positions match TRBD2. The CDR3 covers 18 residues. V shed 3 bases, J shed 2 bases, and the junction held 13 bases outside the gene matches. Germline CDR1 reads SGHRS; CDR2 reads YFSETQ.

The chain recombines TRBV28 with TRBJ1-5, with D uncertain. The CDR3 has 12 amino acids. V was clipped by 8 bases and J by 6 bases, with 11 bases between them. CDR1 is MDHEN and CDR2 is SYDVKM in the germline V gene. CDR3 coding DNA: TGTGCCAGCTCCCAGCGAGGTCAGCCCCAGCATTTT. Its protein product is CASSQRGQPQHF.